The clone carrying this T cell receptor beta chain occurred once. The antigen is not known. This entry comes from a study of CD8+CD57+ T cells in acquired aplastic anemia. TCR beta VDJ and CDR3 profiling used genomic DNA as template. Each CDR3 protein is one row after TCRdb ran MiXCR on the reads. Among around 170,000 distinct CDR3 sequences, just over 45% were seen once, and the ten largest hold under 3.5%. The study's findings and limits: Patients had approximately 30 CD8+ CDR3 sequences in common with controls (the shared set).

CDR1 is MNHNS and CDR2 is SASEGT in the germline V gene. The CDR3 is made up of 14 amino acids. Trimming cost V 8 bases and J 3 bases; bases outside gene matches: 5. This receptor was obtained from a human donor in good health. The specimen sequenced was sorted CD4+, CD8+, or CD8+CD57+ T cells (not recorded which) from PBMCs. The rearrangement joins TRBV6-1 to TRBJ2-7, with TRBD2 matching 12 bases. Here the CDR3 reads CASLGLAGFYEQYF. The CDR3, as DNA: TGTGCCAGCCTCGGACTAGCGGGATTCTACGAGCAGTACTTC.